The 22 T cell receptor beta chains in this list originate from one sample, sequenced in a study of Graves' ophthalmopathy and Graves' hyperthyroidism. TCR beta CDR3 regions were amplified from RNA transcripts. HTBI-primed RT-PCR formed the first round, and a multiplex PCR formed the second. MiXCR, run by TCRdb on the multiplex PCR reads, gives a single entry per CDR3 protein. Counted here are around 1,200,000 distinct CDR3 sequences, 35% to 45% occurring once; the ten biggest clones make up 11%. Sequences were obtained from peripheral blood or thyroid tissue (not recorded which). Every receptor here comes from an adult man with Graves' hyperthyroidism.

The chain recombines TRBV7-8 with TRBJ1-4; 7 positions match TRBD1. The CDR3 spans 15 residues. The germline CDR1 and CDR2 sequences are SGHVS and FQNEAQ. V gave up 4 bases and J gave up 6 bases; unmatched junction bases: 8. The CDR3 spells CASSSGTAPYEKLFF. CDR3 coding DNA: TGTGCCAGCAGCTCGGGGACAGCTCCATATGAAAAACTGTTTTTT. The full variable domain, with the rest looked up from reference TRBV7-8 and TRBJ1-4, is GAGVSQSPRYKVAKRGQDVALRCDPISGHVSLFWYQQALGQGPEFLTYFQNEAQLDKSGLPSDRFFAERPEGSVSTLKIQRTQQEDSAVYLCASSSGTAPYEKLFFGSGTQLSVL.

This clonotype was recorded at least ten times. The rearrangement links TRBV12-3 or TRBV12-4 to TRBJ1-5; D gene unclear. The CDR3 runs to 15 residues. Trimming cost V 0 bases and J 1 base, with 7 bases left between them. This chain's CDR3 is CASSLATRSNQPQHF. Written as DNA, the CDR3 is TGTGCCAGCAGTTTAGCTACCCGGAGCAATCAGCCCCAGCATTTT.

The table lists this clonotype with many counts. The chain joins TRBV7-9 to TRBJ1-5, with D uncertain. Trimming took 5 bases from V and 2 from J, leaving 13 bases between them. The germline V gene encodes CDR1 SEHNR and CDR2 FQNEAQ (reference sequence). There are 15 residues in the CDR3. Written as DNA, the CDR3 is TGTGCCAGCAGCACCTCGGGGATGGGCAATCAGCCCCAGCATTTT. Translation gives CASSTSGMGNQPQHF.

This clonotype has at least ten counts. The CDR3 loop is CASSSTGAGNTIYF. For the CDR3, the DNA is TGTGCCAGCAGCTCGACAGGGGCTGGAAACACCATATATTTT. The chain uses TRBV5-5 and TRBJ1-3; 8 positions agree with TRBD1. The CDR3 is 14 amino acids. V was pared by 3 bases and J by 2 bases, with 1 base of the junction left unmatched. Germline CDR1 SGHKS, CDR2 YYEKEE (reference sequence).

This clonotype was detected only a few times. The chain recombines TRBV10-1 with TRBJ2-7; D remains ambiguous. The CDR3 spans 14 residues. The V gene's germline CDR1 is WNHNN and CDR2 SYGVQD (reference sequence). V lost 3 bases to trimming and J lost 6 bases, with 15 bases between them. The chain's CDR3 is CASSDDPGRSEQYF. CDR3 nucleotide sequence: TGCGCCAGCAGTGACGACCCCGGACGGAGCGAGCAGTACTTC.

This clonotype has at least ten counts. V and J are TRBV15 and TRBJ2-5; possible D gene TRBD2, 6 bases. Per germline, CDR1 LNHNV and CDR2 YYDKDF (reference sequence). The CDR3 spans 16 residues. V lost 0 bases and J 5 bases, leaving 16 bases between the germline ends. Written as DNA, the CDR3 is TGTGCCACCAGCAGAGATATGCGGGGAACTGGGGAGACCCAGTACTTC. Its protein is CATSRDMRGTGETQYF. The whole variable domain, filled in from reference TRBV15 and TRBJ2-5, reads DAMVIQNPRYQVTQFGKPVTLSCSQTLNHNVMYWYQQKSSQAPKLLFHYYDKDFNNEADTPDNFQSRRPNTSFCFLDIRSPGLGDTAMYLCATSRDMRGTGETQYFGPGTRLLVL.

This clonotype was detected only once. The chain recombines TRBV20-1 with TRBJ2-7; D is perhaps TRBD2 (5 bases). V gave up 3 bases and J gave up 1 base, with 13 bases separating them. The germline V gene has CDR1 DFQATT and CDR2 SNEGSKA (reference sequence). The CDR3 runs 14 residues. CDR3 nucleotides: TGCAGTGCTAGCAAGCGGAGAAAATCCTACGAGCAGTACTTC. Translated: CSASKRRKSYEQYF.

There are a few counts of this clonotype. The chain recombines TRBV12-3 or TRBV12-4 with TRBJ1-2; D possibly corresponds to TRBD1 (6 bases). This CDR3 has 13 amino acids. Trimming shortened V by 5 bases and J by 6 bases, and 13 bases separated the two germline ends. CDR3: CASSPRGTHGYTF. The CDR3 DNA reads as TGTGCCAGCAGTCCGAGGGGGACCCATGGCTACACCTTC.

Many counts were recorded for this clonotype. This chain connects TRBV5-1 to TRBJ2-7; 8 nucleotides agree with TRBD2. Germline lookup yields CDR1 SGHRS and CDR2 YFSETQ. This CDR3 spans 14 amino acids. The trim removed 6 bases at V and 2 bases at J, leaving 7 bases unmatched. The CDR3 sequence is CASKAAGGAYEQYF. Here the CDR3 DNA reads TGCGCCAGCAAGGCCGCGGGAGGAGCCTACGAGCAGTACTTC.

The chain is built from TRBV10-2 and TRBJ1-1; 7 bases map to TRBD1. The V gene's germline CDR1 is WSHSY and CDR2 SAAADI. This CDR3 has 16 residues. V gave up 3 bases and J gave up 1 base; unmatched junction bases: 8. CDR3 sequence (DNA): TGCGCCAGCAGTGAAGACAGGGCGGGAGGGAACACTGAAGCTTTCTTT. This codes for CASSEDRAGGNTEAFF.

This clonotype was counted many times. The V and J genes are TRBV6-1 and TRBJ1-1; 7 bases match TRBD1. This CDR3 region has 14 residues. Germline V gene sequence: CDR1 MNHNS, CDR2 SASEGT. After removal of 10 bases from V and 5 bases from J, the junction contained 13 bases not matched to a gene. This CDR3 is CATLESTGFTEAFF. In nucleotides, the CDR3 is TGTGCCACCCTCGAATCGACAGGGTTTACTGAAGCTTTCTTT.

The V call is TRBV20-1, the J call TRBJ1-1, with 8 nucleotides matching TRBD1. Germline V gene lookup returns CDR1 DFQATT and CDR2 SNEGSKA (reference sequence). This CDR3 spans 15 amino acids. V shed 5 bases and J 3 bases; nucleotides not matched to a gene: 11. CDR3 nucleotide sequence: TGCAGTGCTCTGCTCGGACAGGGTGGCTACACTGAAGCTTTCTTT. Translating gives CSALLGQGGYTEAFF.

The J gene is TRBJ2-5, the V gene TRBV10-3; TRBD1 matches at 8 bases. V dropped 11 bases and J dropped 9; count of bases not matched to a gene: 20. CDR3 length equals 15 residues. The germline gives CDR1 ENHRY, CDR2 SYGVKD. The CDR3 protein is CAVGAGQEHNQPQYF. CDR3 nucleotides: TGTGCCGTGGGGGCGGGACAGGAGCACAATCAGCCCCAGTACTTC.

V and J are TRBV5-8 and TRBJ1-3; no definite D call. Germline CDR1 reads SGHTS; CDR2 reads YDEGEE. V was cut by 1 base and J by 5 bases, with 13 bases left in between. This CDR3 has 15 amino acids. In nucleotides, the CDR3 is TGTGCCAGCAGCTTGCCGTGGGTTCGAAGAAACACCATATATTTT. Its protein product is CASSLPWVRRNTIYF.

The chain joins TRBV7-9 to TRBJ1-1, with unresolved D. V was trimmed by 7 bases and J by 2 bases, leaving 20 bases between them. The CDR3 loop spans 16 amino acids. Per germline, CDR1 SEHNR and CDR2 FQNEAQ (reference sequence). The CDR3: CASIPRASGQNTEAFF. CDR3 in DNA: TGTGCCAGCATACCCCGGGCTAGCGGGCAAAACACTGAAGCTTTCTTT.

This clonotype was recorded many times. The chain joins TRBV14 to TRBJ1-1; weak D call: TRBD1 (5 bases). CDR1 is SGHDN, CDR2 FVKESK, per germline. The CDR3 consists of 13 residues. With 1 base removed from V and 11 bases from J, the gap between germline ends came to 14 bases. The CDR3 here is CASSQGARDSAFF. The CDR3 DNA follows: TGTGCCAGCAGCCAAGGGGCACGGGACTCCGCTTTCTTT.

Only a few counts were recorded for this clonotype. The V gene is TRBV29-1, the J gene TRBJ2-3, with 7 bases matching TRBD1. This CDR3 contains 14 residues. Germline V gene lookup returns CDR1 SQVTM and CDR2 ANQGSEA. The junction had 7 bases not matched to a gene; V was cut back by 3 bases and J by 4 bases. Here the CDR3 DNA reads TGCAGCGTTGATTTGAGCCAGGGGGCAGATACGCAGTATTTT. This gives the protein CSVDLSQGADTQYF.

This clonotype came up a few times. The chain joins TRBV5-4 to TRBJ2-7; D not certain. The V gene's germline CDR1 is SGHNT and CDR2 YYREEE (reference sequence). The CDR3 has 14 amino acids. V lost 0 bases and J lost 4, with 11 bases in between. In DNA, the CDR3 is TGTGCCAGCAGCTTGGTGGGTAACGGTTACGAGCAGTACTTC. It is translated as CASSLVGNGYEQYF.

V gene TRBV20-1 combines with J gene TRBJ2-2; D might be TRBD1 or TRBD2, each matching 6 bases. CDR1 is DFQATT, CDR2 SNEGSKA, per germline (reference sequence). The CDR3 runs to 13 residues. V lost 6 bases to trimming and J lost 3 bases, with 11 bases between them. CDR3 DNA: TGCAGTGCACCGGAGGGGGACACCGGGGAGCTGTTTTTT. It yields the protein CSAPEGDTGELFF.

V gene TRBV12-3 or TRBV12-4 combines with J gene TRBJ2-2; a weak D match, TRBD1 (6 bases). The germline V and J ends were trimmed by 8 bases and 4 bases, with 14 bases remaining between them. The CDR3 loop spans 14 amino acids. The CDR3 loop is CASPKAGATGELFF. The CDR3 nucleotides are TGTGCCAGCCCCAAGGCAGGGGCCACCGGGGAGCTGTTTTTT.

The chain uses TRBV15 and TRBJ1-1; no clear D. Germline V gives CDR1 LNHNV, CDR2 YYDKDF (reference sequence). V lost 5 bases to trimming and J lost 0 bases, with 7 bases between them. The CDR3 contains 13 residues. The CDR3 nucleotides are TGTGCCACCAGCGGGCAGCTGAACACTGAAGCTTTCTTT. Translating gives CATSGQLNTEAFF.

This clonotype showed up many times. V usage is TRBV6-5 and J usage is TRBJ1-2; perhaps TRBD1 as D (6 bases). Germline CDR1 and CDR2: MNHEY and SVGAGI. The CDR3 totals 15 residues. V was cut by 2 bases and J by 2 bases, with 12 bases left in between. CDR3 nucleotides: TGTGCCAGCAGTTACGGAGGGGGAATAAACTATGGCTACACCTTC. It yields the protein CASSYGGGINYGYTF.